The clone carrying this T cell receptor beta chain was counted only a few times. Its antigen is still unknown. This entry belongs to a study of T-cell reconstitution after alpha-beta-depleted transplantation in children. The CDR3 sequence is 17 residues long. Trimming removed 2 bases at V and 0 bases at J, with 14 bases between. Unique molecular identifiers were incorporated during preparation of the TCRbeta library. One entry per CDR3 protein, called by TCRdb with MiXCR from the PCR reads. The table has some 830,000 distinct CDR3 sequences, roughly 15% seen once. Study observations and caveats: Some patients owed their high day-60 TCRbeta diversity to surviving recipient T cells and thymic progenitors. Alpha-beta T cells about two months after transplant reportedly derived from several hundred expanded graft clones. Newly produced T cells mostly provided counts and TCRbeta diversity after one year, as hyperexpanded clones declined.

The receptor was isolated from a male patient younger than 18 who had a stem cell transplant for acute lymphoblastic leukemia, so the T cells may come from the graft donor. The specimen comprised PBMCs, mostly from graft donor cells, sampled 360 days after TCRalphabeta/CD19-depleted stem cell transplant. The chain combines TRBV12-3 or TRBV12-4 with TRBJ1-3, with D unclear. The CDR3 nucleotides read TGTGCCAGCAGTTTAAGGCCGTCGATTAGCTCTGGAAACACCATATATTTT. It yields the protein CASSLRPSISSGNTIYF.